These T cell receptor beta chains were read from a single sample in a study of blood T cell repertoires in COVID-19. TCRdb's table, derived via immunoSEQ multiplex PCR, lists solely in-frame clones and lacks some. Counted here are fewer than 250,000 clones, around nine tenths occurring once; the ten biggest clones make up around 1.5%. Material for sequencing was peripheral blood. The receptors were sampled from a woman aged 55-70 years who had recovered from COVID-19. CDR3s include the opening cysteine and the closing phenylalanine or tryptophan. A D gene is named only where the DNA matches it firmly. The size field is filled for only some rows; it gives once, few, many or a size class.

d_gene	v_gene	abundance	j_gene	CDR3nt	CDR3aa
NA	TRBV6-6	few	TRBJ1-5	TGTGCCAGCAGTTACCCAGAGGGGGACAATCAGCCCCAGCATTTT	CASSYPEGDNQPQHF
NA	TRBV4-3	NA	TRBJ1-3	TGCGCCAGCAGCCACTGGACAGCCAATGCCTCTGGAAACACCATATATTTT	CASSHWTANASGNTIYF
TRBD1	TRBV2	NA	TRBJ1-2	TGTGCCAGCATCAGACAGGGGGCGGATGGCTACACCTTC	CASIRQGADGYTF
TRBD1	TRBV7-2	NA	TRBJ2-1	TGTGCCAGCAGCCCCCGTCGGACAGGGGCCTATGAGCAGTTCTTC	CASSPRRTGAYEQFF
NA	TRBV9	NA	TRBJ1-5	TGTGCCAGCAGCGTACAGGATCATCAGCCCCAGCATTTT	CASSVQDHQPQHF
NA	TRBV5-6	NA	TRBJ2-3	TGTGCCAGCAGCTTGGAACACCCCAAGTATTTT	CASSLEHPKYF
NA	TRBV4-2	NA	TRBJ1-6	TGTGCCAGCAGGCTAGGAGGGTCACCCCTCCACTTT	CASRLGGSPLHF
NA	TRBV28	NA	TRBJ1-4	TGTGCCAGCAGTTTGGCCCCTTATGAAAAACTGTTTTTT	CASSLAPYEKLFF
NA	TRBV4-1	NA	TRBJ1-2	TGCGCCAGCAGCCAAGACACGACAGTGGCCTATGGCTACACCTTC	CASSQDTTVAYGYTF
NA	TRBV7-2	NA	TRBJ2-7	TGTGCCAGCAGCTTAGTCTCGGGGGACTCGACTTACGAGCAGTACTTC	CASSLVSGDSTYEQYF
TRBD1	TRBV28	few	TRBJ1-2	TGTGCCAGCAGTTTATATAACCGGGACAGGGAATGGGGTGGCTACACCTTC	CASSLYNRDREWGGYTF
NA	TRBV7-9	NA	TRBJ1-6	TGTGCCAGCACCTTCGGACATCGTGATAATTCACCCCTCCACTTT	CASTFGHRDNSPLHF
NA	TRBV11-2	NA	TRBJ2-3	TGTGCCAGCAACCTAGCTGGGATAGGTACAGATACGCAGTATTTT	CASNLAGIGTDTQYF
TRBD2	TRBV27	NA	TRBJ2-2	TGTGCCAGCAGTTTATCCCTAGCGGGGTCGAACACCGGGGAGCTGTTTTTT	CASSLSLAGSNTGELFF
TRBD1	TRBV7-8	NA	TRBJ1-2	TGTGCCAGCAGCTTTAACAGGGGGCAGGTGCCAAGCCGATATGGCTACACCTTC	CASSFNRGQVPSRYGYTF
NA	TRBV28	NA	TRBJ1-6	TGTGCCAGCACCGATCTGGGAGGAAGCTCCTATAATTCACCCCTCCACTTT	CASTDLGGSSYNSPLHF
NA	TRBV11-2	once	TRBJ2-5	TGTGCCAGCAGCGTCCAGGGGCTGATAATATTCCAAGAGACCCAGTACTTC	CASSVQGLIIFQETQYF
NA	TRBV7-8	NA	TRBJ2-3	TGTGCCAGCAGCCCCCGAGATACGCAGTATTTT	CASSPRDTQYF
NA	TRBV5-5	NA	TRBJ1-4	TGTGCCAGCAGCTTGGCCGGCCCCCTAGGCGAAAAACTGTTTTTT	CASSLAGPLGEKLFF
NA	TRBV7-8	many	TRBJ1-2	TGTGCCAGCAGCGCTCGCCTCGGGAGAAACGATAACTATGGCTACACCTTC	CASSARLGRNDNYGYTF
TRBD1	TRBV6-2/TRBV6-3	NA	TRBJ2-1	TGTGCCAGCAGTTATGCACCACAGGGGGCCAGGGAGCAGTTCTTC	CASSYAPQGAREQFF
TRBD2	TRBV14	once	TRBJ2-7	TGTGCCAGCAGCCAAGAACTAGCGGCGGTGGAGCAGTACTTC	CASSQELAAVEQYF
NA	TRBV5-4	NA	TRBJ1-1	TGTGCCAGCAGCATTCAGGGGCGGTCTGAAGCTTTCTTT	CASSIQGRSEAFF
NA	TRBV18	NA	TRBJ2-3	TGTGCCAGCTCAGACTCGAGAGGCACAGATACGCAGTATTTT	CASSDSRGTDTQYF
NA	TRBV7-3	NA	TRBJ2-4	TGTGCCAGCAGCCCGCGGGGTCGGGAAAACATTCAGTACTTC	CASSPRGRENIQYF
TRBD2	TRBV7-2	NA	TRBJ2-2	TGTGCCAGCAGATCCATTCGGGGGGCCGGGGAGCTGTTTTTT	CASRSIRGAGELFF